These 20 T cell receptor beta chains were sequenced from one sample in a study of T cell responses to AZD1222 COVID-19 vaccine. Repertoires were generated with immunoSEQ multiplex PCR, while TCRdb's copy carries only in-frame clones and drops some. The sample has roughly 100,000 clones, 91% seen once. The sample in question was peripheral blood, obtained on day 0 of AZD1222 vaccination. The receptors here all came from an adult in good health.

This chain links TRBV4-1 with TRBJ1-2; D is possibly TRBD1 (6 bases). The CDR3 loop spans 14 amino acids. V dropped 4 bases and J dropped 1 base, with 10 bases sitting between them. Germline CDR1 MGHRA, CDR2 YSYEKL. In nucleotides, the CDR3 is TGCGCCAGCAGCCCCCGGGACAATAACTATGGCTACACCTTC. It specifies CASSPRDNNYGYTF.

The rearrangement uses TRBV10-2 and TRBJ1-5; no clear D gene. From germline, CDR1 is WSHSY and CDR2 SAAADI. The V gene lost 4 bases and the J gene lost 1 base, with 8 bases spanning the gap. This CDR3 spans 14 amino acids. CDR3 in amino acids: CASSVVGSNQPQHF. CDR3 in DNA: TGCGCCAGCAGTGTCGTGGGAAGCAATCAGCCCCAGCATTTT.

The chain carries TRBV6-4 and TRBJ1-1; the match to TRBD1 covers 9 bases. The CDR3 consists of 14 residues. Germline assignment: CDR1 MRHNA and CDR2 SNTAGT. V was clipped by 6 bases and J by 5 bases; unmatched bases: 7. CDR3 nucleotide sequence: TGTGCCAGCAGCTCTACAGGGGGCGCGACTGAAGCTTTCTTT. Translation gives CASSSTGGATEAFF.

The chain is built from TRBV15 and TRBJ1-5; D is possibly TRBD1 (5 bases). Germline assignment: CDR1 LNHNV and CDR2 YYDKDF (reference sequence). This CDR3 region has 13 residues. The V gene lost 3 bases and the J gene lost 8 bases, with 11 bases spanning the gap. CDR3 amino acids: CATSRDRGEPQHF. In DNA form, the CDR3 reads TGTGCCACCAGCAGGGATAGGGGAGAGCCCCAGCATTTT.

The rearrangement links TRBV28 to TRBJ1-3, with 7 bases matching TRBD1. The CDR3 consists of 14 residues. Germline lookup yields CDR1 MDHEN and CDR2 SYDVKM. The J segment lost 0 bases and the V segment lost 8 bases, leaving 4 bases of the junction unmatched. CDR3 in DNA: TGTGCCAGCCGGGACAGCAACTCTGGAAACACCATATATTTT. Translated, it gives CASRDSNSGNTIYF.

The rearrangement links TRBV5-6 to TRBJ1-1; D gene uncertain. CDR1 is SGHDT and CDR2 is YYEEEE in the germline V gene. Trimming pared 3 bases from V and 4 bases from J, leaving 10 bases between. This CDR3 contains 13 residues. DNA for the CDR3: TGTGCCAGCAGCTATCCGGCGGGCACTGAAGCTTTCTTT. This gives the protein CASSYPAGTEAFF.

The V and J genes are TRBV7-9 and TRBJ2-7; D unclear. The CDR3 has 11 residues. Deletions cut 6 bases from V and 7 bases from J, with 10 bases between. Germline-derived CDR1 and CDR2 are SEHNR and FQNEAQ (reference sequence). CDR3 nucleotide sequence: TGTGCCAGCAGAGCTCTGGGGGAGCAGTACTTC. This codes for CASRALGEQYF.

This chain connects TRBV7-3 to TRBJ1-1; D perhaps matches TRBD1 (6 bases). Germline CDR1 SGHTA, CDR2 FQGTGA. The CDR3 spans 13 residues. V shed 1 base and J shed 8 bases, with 11 bases lying between them. CDR3 sequence (DNA): TGTGCCAGCAGCTTAAACGGACAGCAAGAAGCTTTCTTT. Amino acid sequence: CASSLNGQQEAFF.

The chain couples TRBV19 to TRBJ2-1; D unresolved. The CDR3 extends over 12 amino acids. Trimming shortened V by 5 bases and J by 6 bases, and 8 bases separated the two germline ends. CDR1 LNHDA and CDR2 SQIVND come from the germline V gene (reference sequence). The CDR3 nucleotides read TGTGCCAGTAGTTCGTGGACCAATGAGCAGTTCTTC. It yields the protein CASSSWTNEQFF.

The chain has TRBV5-1 and TRBJ2-7; 9 nucleotides line up with TRBD2. The CDR3 loop spans 16 amino acids. Losses at the gene ends were 1 base for V and 0 bases for J; bases not matched to a gene: 5. Germline V gene lookup returns CDR1 SGHRS and CDR2 YFSETQ. The CDR3 loop is CASSLRSSGTSYEQYF. The CDR3 nucleotides read TGCGCCAGCAGCTTGAGGTCTAGCGGGACCTCCTACGAGCAGTACTTC.

The V call is TRBV6-5, the J call TRBJ1-2, with D possibly being TRBD1 (5 bases). The CDR3 sequence is 15 residues long. Looked up from germline, CDR1 is MNHEY and CDR2 is SVGAGI. V lost 5 bases and J 8 bases, leaving 21 bases between the germline ends. The CDR3 sequence is CASSTRDGFFGGYTF. The CDR3 coding sequence is TGTGCCAGCAGTACCCGGGACGGATTTTTTGGGGGCTACACCTTC.

V and J are TRBV2 and TRBJ2-7; D remains unclear. Germline CDR1 reads SNHLY; CDR2 reads FYNNEI. Trimming removed 5 bases from V and 1 base from J, with 3 bases in between. CDR3 length: 11 residues. The CDR3 coding sequence is TGTGCCAGCAGTACGTCCTACGAGCAGTACTTC. Its translation is CASSTSYEQYF.

The rearrangement links TRBV18 to TRBJ2-7, with D unclear. V shed 3 bases and J shed 3 bases, with 9 bases lying between them. CDR1 and CDR2 from the germline V gene are KGHSH and LQKENI. CDR3 length: 13 amino acids. This chain's CDR3 is CASSPSERYEQYF. The DNA for the CDR3 is TGTGCCAGCTCACCTTCAGAACGCTACGAGCAGTACTTC.

This sequence joins TRBV6-2 or TRBV6-3 and TRBJ2-2; the D gene is possibly TRBD1 (5 bases). The V gene lost 5 bases and the J gene lost 3 bases, with 13 bases spanning the gap. This CDR3 is built from 15 residues. Germline CDR1 and CDR2: MNHEY and SVGEGT. The CDR3: CASSDRGRDTGELFF. The CDR3, as DNA: TGTGCCAGCAGTGACCGCGGCAGGGACACCGGGGAGCTGTTTTTT.

This clone was detected once. The V and J genes are TRBV7-6 and TRBJ1-1; D unresolved. The CDR3 runs to 17 residues. V was clipped by 0 bases and J by 4 bases, with 18 bases between them. The germline V gene has CDR1 SGHVS and CDR2 FNYEAQ. CDR3 sequence: CASSLASGAELGTEAFF. CDR3 nucleotide sequence: TGTGCCAGCAGCTTAGCGTCAGGCGCAGAGTTAGGCACTGAAGCTTTCTTT.

J is TRBJ2-5 and V is TRBV19; D is undetermined. With 1 base removed from V and 9 bases from J, the gap between germline ends came to 6 bases. Germline CDR1 is LNHDA and CDR2 is SQIVND (reference sequence). The CDR3 has 11 amino acids. The CDR3 coding sequence is TGTGCCAGTAGTATAGGGATGGCCCAGTACTTC. It encodes CASSIGMAQYF.

The chain links TRBV30 to TRBJ2-4, with 9 bases identical to TRBD1. The germline CDR1 and CDR2 sequences are GTSNPN and SVGIG (reference sequence). CDR3 size: 15 residues. Losses at the gene ends were 4 bases for V and 5 bases for J; bases not matched to a gene: 9. The CDR3: CAWNDYRGLENIQYF. CDR3 DNA sequence: TGTGCCTGGAATGATTACAGGGGGCTGGAAAACATTCAGTACTTC.

The CDR3 DNA reads as TGTGCCAGCAGCTTAGGTGGCGGGGGAGGTGGGGAGACCCAGTACTTC. Its translation: CASSLGGGGGGETQYF. The chain employs TRBV7-6 and TRBJ2-5, with 7 bases aligning to TRBD2. The CDR3 runs to 16 residues. Germline V gene lookup returns CDR1 SGHVS and CDR2 FNYEAQ. The J segment lost 5 bases and the V segment lost 1 base, leaving 10 bases of the junction unmatched.

The chain carries TRBV9 and TRBJ2-7, with 8 bases identical to TRBD1. Trimming at V came to 0 bases and at J to 6 bases, leaving 8 bases not matched to a gene. This CDR3 spans 15 amino acids. Germline values: CDR1 SGDLS, CDR2 YYNGEE. This chain's CDR3 is CASSVESGGFGEQYF. The CDR3 DNA is TGTGCCAGCAGCGTAGAGTCAGGGGGCTTCGGCGAGCAGTACTTC.

This chain links TRBV20-1 with TRBJ1-2; possibly TRBD1 for D (6 bases). The CDR3 length is 13 residues. CDR1 DFQATT and CDR2 SNEGSKA come from the germline V gene (reference sequence). V was trimmed by 3 bases and J by 4 bases, leaving 12 bases between them. The CDR3 reads CSASPRGSYGYTF. The CDR3 bases are TGCAGTGCTAGTCCTAGGGGGAGCTATGGCTACACCTTC.